The clone carrying this TCR beta chain has just a few counts. Its specificity is unknown. These data come from a study of T cells in Graves' hyperthyroidism and ophthalmopathy. Study-wide background: The blood sample was taken at first diagnosis, before treatment began.

The CDR3 loop spans 15 amino acids. Per the germline V gene, CDR1 is SGDLS and CDR2 is YYNGEE. V was shortened by 2 bases and J by 4 bases, with 14 bases between the two germline ends. Template material for amplifying TCR beta CDR3 regions consisted of RNA transcripts. HTBI primers were the set used in a first-round RT-PCR of the TCR CDR3. TCRdb re-analysed the multiplex PCR reads in MiXCR, keeping a single row per CDR3 protein. The sample includes a few hundred thousand distinct CDR3 sequences, 15% to 18% seen only once; the top ten take roughly 6.6%. Study-wide findings and caveats: From stable hyperthyroidism, ophthalmopathy was separated by a 13 V-J model.

The sequence was obtained from a woman under 40 with Graves' hyperthyroidism. Sequencing was done on a sample of blood. J is TRBJ2-3 and V is TRBV9; D may be TRBD1 or TRBD2 (5 bases each). The CDR3 DNA follows: TGTGCCAGCAGCGTCTTAGGGGACGCCCCAGATACGCAGTATTTT. Amino acids: CASSVLGDAPDTQYF.